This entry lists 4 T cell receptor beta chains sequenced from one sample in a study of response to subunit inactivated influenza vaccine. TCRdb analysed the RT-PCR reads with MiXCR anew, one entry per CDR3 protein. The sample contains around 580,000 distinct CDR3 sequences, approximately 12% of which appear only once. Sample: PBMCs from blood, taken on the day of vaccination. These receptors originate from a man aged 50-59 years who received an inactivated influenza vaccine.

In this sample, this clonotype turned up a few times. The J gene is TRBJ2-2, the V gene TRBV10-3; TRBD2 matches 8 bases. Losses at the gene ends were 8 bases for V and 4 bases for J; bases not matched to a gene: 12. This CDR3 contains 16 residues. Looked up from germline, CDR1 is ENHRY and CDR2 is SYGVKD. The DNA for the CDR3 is TGTGCCATCGGGGGTAGCGCGGGAGGAACCACCGGGGAGCTGTTTTTT. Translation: CAIGGSAGGTTGELFF.

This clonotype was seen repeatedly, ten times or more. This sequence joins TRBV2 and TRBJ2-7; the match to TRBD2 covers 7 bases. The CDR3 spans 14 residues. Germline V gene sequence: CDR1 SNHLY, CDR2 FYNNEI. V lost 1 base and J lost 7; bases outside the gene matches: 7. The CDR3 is CASSEEGRVGEQYF. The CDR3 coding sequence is TGTGCCAGCAGTGAAGAAGGGAGGGTGGGGGAGCAGTACTTC.

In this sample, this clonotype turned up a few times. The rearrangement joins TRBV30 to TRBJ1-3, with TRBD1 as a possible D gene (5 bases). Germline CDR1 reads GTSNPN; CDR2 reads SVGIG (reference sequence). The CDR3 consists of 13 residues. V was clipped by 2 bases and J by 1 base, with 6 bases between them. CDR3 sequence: CAWSSGSGNTIYF. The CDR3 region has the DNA TGTGCCTGGAGTTCAGGGTCTGGAAACACCATATATTTT.

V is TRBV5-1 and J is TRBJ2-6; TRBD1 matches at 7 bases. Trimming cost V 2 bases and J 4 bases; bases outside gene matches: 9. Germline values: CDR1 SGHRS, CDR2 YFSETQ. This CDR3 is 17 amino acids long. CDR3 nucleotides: TGCGCCAGCAGCTTACAGGGGACCCCTGGGGGGGCCAACGTCCTGACTTTC. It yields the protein CASSLQGTPGGANVLTF.